This is a list of T cell receptor beta chains from one sample in a study of response to subunit inactivated influenza vaccine. Via MiXCR, TCRdb re-called the RT-PCR reads, giving one row per CDR3 protein. The repertoire includes about 800,000 distinct CDR3 sequences, 21% of them detected once, and around 9.6% sits in the top ten. Sequences were derived from PBMCs from blood, sampled around 5 days after vaccination. The receptors come from a man in his fifties who received an inactivated influenza vaccine. CDR3s include the opening cysteine and the closing phenylalanine or tryptophan. The D gene is left open where the match is weak. Some rows mark clone size as missing; the rest say once, few, many or name a class of expanded clone.

>TRBV5-1|NA|TRBJ1-1|NA
TGCGCCAGCAGCTTGTTATTAGGCAGGGGCACTGAAGCTTTCTTT
CASSLLLGRGTEAFF
>TRBV6-1|NA|TRBJ2-7|few
TGTGCCAGCAGTCCAGGGGACCCATACGAGCAGTACTTC
CASSPGDPYEQYF
>TRBV4-1|TRBD2|TRBJ2-7|few
TGCGCCAGCAGCCAAGATAGGACTAGCGGGACCTACGAGCAGTACTTC
CASSQDRTSGTYEQYF
>TRBV6-5|NA|TRBJ1-3|few
TGTGCCAGCAGTAACACAGTGGGTGGAAACACCATATATTTT
CASSNTVGGNTIYF
>TRBV7-8|NA|TRBJ2-3|few
TGTGCCAGCAGTTACCTCTCCACCCGCACAGATACGCAGTATTTT
CASSYLSTRTDTQYF
>TRBV5-1|TRBD2|TRBJ2-7|few
TGCGCCAGCAGCCAATCCACGGGGGGAAGGGGCTACGAGCAGTACTTC
CASSQSTGGRGYEQYF
>TRBV5-6|NA|TRBJ2-3|NA
TGTGCCAGCAGCTTAACTAGATCTTATGAAGATACGCAGTATTTT
CASSLTRSYEDTQYF
>TRBV5-1|NA|TRBJ2-3|NA
TGCGCCAGCAGCTTGGGAGGCATGGATACGCAGTATTTT
CASSLGGMDTQYF
>TRBV7-9|NA|TRBJ1-2|NA
TGTGCCAGCAGCATCACAGGGCAGGCCAGCCGGGGCTACACCTTC
CASSITGQASRGYTF
>TRBV4-1|TRBD1|TRBJ2-5|few
TGCGCCAGCAGCCACGGGGGACAGGGAGGGGAGACCCAGTACTTC
CASSHGGQGGETQYF
>TRBV28|TRBD2|TRBJ2-5|NA
TGTGCCAGCAGTTTATTAGGAGGTAGCGGGGGCCTCTCCCAAGAGACCCAGTACTTC
CASSLLGGSGGLSQETQYF
>TRBV12-3/TRBV12-4|NA|TRBJ2-3|many
TGTGCCAGCAGACCGGACAGCACAGATACGCAGTATTTT
CASRPDSTDTQYF
>TRBV27|TRBD1|TRBJ1-2|NA
TGTGCCAGCAGAAAAACAGGGGGAGCTAACTATGGCTACACCTTC
CASRKTGGANYGYTF
>TRBV7-9|TRBD1|TRBJ2-1|NA
TGTGCCAGCGGACAGGGGGTGAATGAGCAGTTCTTC
CASGQGVNEQFF
>TRBV3-1|TRBD1|TRBJ1-6|NA
TGTGCCAGCAGGCGGACAGGGGATGCGTATAATTCACCCCTCCACTTT
CASRRTGDAYNSPLHF
>TRBV29-1|NA|TRBJ1-3|NA
TGCGGCAAGCAAGAGGGTGGAAACACCATATATTTT
CGKQEGGNTIYF
>TRBV5-1|NA|TRBJ2-2|NA
TGCGCCAGCCAGACAAACACCGGGGAGCTGTTTTTT
CASQTNTGELFF